This T cell receptor beta chain derives from a study of T cell responses to AZD1222 COVID-19 vaccine. About this clone itself: What it recognizes is unknown.

General study results and limits: AZD1222 recipients seropositive at baseline numbered only six or seven. The repertoires were collected only after the peak T cell response. When two AZD1222 doses had been given, Spike-specific TCR breadth and depth rose.

This CDR3 region has 15 residues. CDR1 is MGHDK, CDR2 SYGVNS, per germline. V shed 2 bases and J shed 1 base, with 11 bases lying between them. Generated by immunoSEQ multiplex PCR, the TCRdb table keeps only in-frame clones and is missing some. The sample yields 120,000 or so clones, roughly 90% seen once. The chain couples TRBV25-1 to TRBJ1-2; perhaps TRBD1 as D (6 bases). The sequence was collected from an adult in good health. The sequencing here drew on peripheral blood, taken on day 0 of AZD1222 vaccination. The CDR3 nucleotides read TGTGCCAGCAGTGAACAGGGGCTAGGTAACTATGGCTACACCTTC. Translated: CASSEQGLGNYGYTF.